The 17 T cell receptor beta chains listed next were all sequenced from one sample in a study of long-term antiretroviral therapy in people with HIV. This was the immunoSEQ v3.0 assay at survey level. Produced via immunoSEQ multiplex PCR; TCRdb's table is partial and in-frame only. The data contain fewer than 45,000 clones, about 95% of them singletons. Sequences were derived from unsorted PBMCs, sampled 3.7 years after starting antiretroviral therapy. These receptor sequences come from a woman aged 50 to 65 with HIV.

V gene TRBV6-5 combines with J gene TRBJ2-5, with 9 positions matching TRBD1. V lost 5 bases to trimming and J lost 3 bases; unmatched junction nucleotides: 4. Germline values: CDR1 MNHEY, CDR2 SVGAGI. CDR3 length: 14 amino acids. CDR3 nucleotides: TGTGCCAGCAGTGACTGGACAGGGGAAGAGACCCAGTACTTC. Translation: CASSDWTGEETQYF.

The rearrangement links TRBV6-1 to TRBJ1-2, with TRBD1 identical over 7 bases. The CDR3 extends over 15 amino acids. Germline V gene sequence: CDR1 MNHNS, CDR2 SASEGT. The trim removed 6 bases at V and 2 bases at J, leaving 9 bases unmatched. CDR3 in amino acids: CASSRQGLPNYGYTF. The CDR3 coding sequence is TGTGCCAGCAGCAGACAGGGCCTCCCAAACTATGGCTACACCTTC.

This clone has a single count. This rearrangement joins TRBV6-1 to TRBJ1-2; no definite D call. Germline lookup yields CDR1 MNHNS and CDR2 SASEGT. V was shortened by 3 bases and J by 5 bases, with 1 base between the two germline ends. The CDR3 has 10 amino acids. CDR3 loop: CASSEYGYTF. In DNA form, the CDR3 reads TGTGCCAGCAGTGAGTATGGCTACACCTTC.

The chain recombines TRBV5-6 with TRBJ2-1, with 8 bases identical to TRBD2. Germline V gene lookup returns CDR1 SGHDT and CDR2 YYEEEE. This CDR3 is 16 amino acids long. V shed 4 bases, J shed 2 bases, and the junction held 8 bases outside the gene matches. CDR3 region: CASSIPGLGAYNEQFF. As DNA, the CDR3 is TGTGCCAGCAGCATTCCGGGACTAGGGGCCTACAATGAGCAGTTCTTC.

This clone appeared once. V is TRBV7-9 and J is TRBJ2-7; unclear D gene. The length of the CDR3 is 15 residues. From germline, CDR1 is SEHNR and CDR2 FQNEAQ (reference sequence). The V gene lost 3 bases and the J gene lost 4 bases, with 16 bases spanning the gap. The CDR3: CASSFQTSPSYEQYF. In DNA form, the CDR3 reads TGTGCCAGCAGCTTTCAGACCTCTCCTAGTTACGAGCAGTACTTC. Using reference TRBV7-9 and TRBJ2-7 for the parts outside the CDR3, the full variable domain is DTGVSQNPRHKITKRGQNVTFRCDPISEHNRLYWYRQTLGQGPEFLTYFQNEAQLEKSRLLSDRFSAERPKGSFSTLEIQRTEQGDSAMYLCASSFQTSPSYEQYFGPGTRLTVT.

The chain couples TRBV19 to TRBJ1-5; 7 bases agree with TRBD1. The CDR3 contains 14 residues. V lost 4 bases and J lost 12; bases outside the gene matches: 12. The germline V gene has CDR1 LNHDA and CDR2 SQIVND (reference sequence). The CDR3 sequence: CASSKGGSRLGQHF. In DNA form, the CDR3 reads TGTGCCAGTAGTAAAGGGGGCAGCCGCCTTGGCCAGCATTTT. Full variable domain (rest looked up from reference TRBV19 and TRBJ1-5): DGGITQSPKYLFRKEGQNVTLSCEQNLNHDAMYWYRQDPGQGLRLIYYSQIVNDFQKGDIAEGYSVSREKKESFPLTVTSAQKNPTAFYLCASSKGGSRLGQHFGDGTRLSIL.

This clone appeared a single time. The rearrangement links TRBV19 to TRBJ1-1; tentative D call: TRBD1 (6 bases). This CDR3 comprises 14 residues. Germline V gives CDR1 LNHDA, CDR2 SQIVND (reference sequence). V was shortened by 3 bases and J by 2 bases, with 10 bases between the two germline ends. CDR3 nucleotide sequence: TGTGCCAGTAGTATCCAGGGGACAAACACTGAAGCTTTCTTT. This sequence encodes CASSIQGTNTEAFF.

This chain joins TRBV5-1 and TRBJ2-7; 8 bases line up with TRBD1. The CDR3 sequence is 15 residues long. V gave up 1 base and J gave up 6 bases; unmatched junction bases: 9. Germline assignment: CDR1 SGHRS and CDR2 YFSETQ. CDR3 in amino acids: CASSLFPTQGGEQYF. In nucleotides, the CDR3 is TGCGCCAGCAGCTTGTTCCCAACACAGGGGGGCGAGCAGTACTTC.

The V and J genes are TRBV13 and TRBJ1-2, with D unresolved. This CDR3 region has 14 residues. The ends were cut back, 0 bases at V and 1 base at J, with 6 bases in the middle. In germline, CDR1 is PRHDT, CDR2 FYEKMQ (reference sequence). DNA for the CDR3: TGTGCCAGCAGCTTAGGCCGTCTTAACTATGGCTACACCTTC. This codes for CASSLGRLNYGYTF.

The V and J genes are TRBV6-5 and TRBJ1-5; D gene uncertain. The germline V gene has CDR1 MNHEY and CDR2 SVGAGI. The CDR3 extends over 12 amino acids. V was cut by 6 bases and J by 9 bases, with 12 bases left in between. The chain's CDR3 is CASRAPLGPQHF. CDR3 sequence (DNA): TGTGCCAGCAGAGCACCATTGGGGCCCCAGCATTTT.

As DNA, the CDR3 is TGCGCCAGCAGCCAAGGGCCGGGGTTAGGTAATCAGCCCCAGCATTTT. Its translation is CASSQGPGLGNQPQHF. This chain connects TRBV4-1 to TRBJ1-5; D remains ambiguous. This CDR3 has 16 residues. The germline V and J ends were trimmed by 1 base and 4 bases, with 14 bases remaining between them. Germline V lookup: CDR1 MGHRA, CDR2 YSYEKL.

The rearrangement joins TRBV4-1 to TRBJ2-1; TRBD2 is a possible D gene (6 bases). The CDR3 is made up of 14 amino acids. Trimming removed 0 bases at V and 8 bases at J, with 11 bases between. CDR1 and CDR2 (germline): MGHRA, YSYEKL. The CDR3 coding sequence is TGCGCCAGCAGCCAAGAAGGAGGGTGGGATGAGCAGTTCTTC. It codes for CASSQEGGWDEQFF.

DNA of the CDR3: TGCGCCAGCAGTAGAGACAGGGGGGGTTCCTACGAGCAGTACTTC. Translated: CASSRDRGGSYEQYF. This chain connects TRBV10-2 to TRBJ2-7; 9 bases are a match to TRBD1. The CDR3 length is 15 residues. J was trimmed by 1 base and V by 5 bases; bases with no gene match: 6. Germline CDR1 and CDR2: WSHSY and SAAADI.

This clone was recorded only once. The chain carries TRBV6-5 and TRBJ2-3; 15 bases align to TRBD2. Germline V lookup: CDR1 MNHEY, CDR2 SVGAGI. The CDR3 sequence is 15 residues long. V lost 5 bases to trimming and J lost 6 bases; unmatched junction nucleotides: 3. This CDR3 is CASSKGLAGGDTQYF. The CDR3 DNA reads TGTGCCAGCAGTAAAGGACTAGCGGGGGGGGATACGCAGTATTTT.

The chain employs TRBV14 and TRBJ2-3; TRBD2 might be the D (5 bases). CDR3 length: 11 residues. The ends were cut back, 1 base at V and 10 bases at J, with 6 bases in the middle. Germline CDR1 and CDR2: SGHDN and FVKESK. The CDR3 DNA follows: TGTGCCAGCAGCCAAGTCGGGGCGCAGTATTTT. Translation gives CASSQVGAQYF.

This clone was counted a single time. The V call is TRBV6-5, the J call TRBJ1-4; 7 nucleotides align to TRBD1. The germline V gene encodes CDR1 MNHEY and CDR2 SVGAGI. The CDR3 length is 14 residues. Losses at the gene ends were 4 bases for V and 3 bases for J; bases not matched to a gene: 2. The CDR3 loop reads CASSLGTANEKLFF. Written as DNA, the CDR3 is TGTGCCAGCAGTTTAGGGACAGCTAATGAAAAACTGTTTTTT.

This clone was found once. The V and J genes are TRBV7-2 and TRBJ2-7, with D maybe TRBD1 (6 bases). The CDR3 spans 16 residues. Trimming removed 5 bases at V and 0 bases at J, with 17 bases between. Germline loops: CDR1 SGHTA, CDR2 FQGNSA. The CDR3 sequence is CASSRGSRTSSYEQYF. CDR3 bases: TGTGCCAGCAGCAGGGGGAGTCGAACGAGCTCCTACGAGCAGTACTTC.